The rows below give T cell receptor beta chains drawn from one sample of a study of blood T cell repertoires in COVID-19. The table came from immunoSEQ multiplex PCR; TCRdb's copy has only in-frame clones and leaves some out. The sample has a few hundred thousand clones; roughly 89% are singletons. Material for sequencing was peripheral blood. These receptors originate from a man aged 25 to 40 who had recovered from COVID-19. CDR3s leave out the opening cysteine and the closing phenylalanine or tryptophan. The order of the fields is J gene, V gene, clone size, CDR3 protein. Only some rows state a clone size, as once, few, many or a class for expanded clones.

j_gene: TRBJ2-3
v_gene: TRBV7-9
abundance: once
CDR3aa: ASSLADATQY

j_gene: TRBJ1-2
v_gene: TRBV19
abundance: once
CDR3aa: ASSIGPTRYGYT

j_gene: TRBJ2-2
v_gene: TRBV11-3
abundance: -
CDR3aa: ATNKGPRNTGELF

j_gene: TRBJ2-3
v_gene: TRBV13
abundance: -
CDR3aa: ASSLRTSGVSDTQY

j_gene: TRBJ2-1
v_gene: TRBV19
abundance: -
CDR3aa: ASSVSSGGVYHEQF

j_gene: TRBJ1-1
v_gene: TRBV10-1
abundance: -
CDR3aa: ASSERGDRGEDAF

j_gene: TRBJ1-1
v_gene: TRBV4-2
abundance: -
CDR3aa: ASSRPRGLNTEAF

j_gene: TRBJ2-3
v_gene: TRBV12-3/TRBV12-4
abundance: -
CDR3aa: ATDEGTDTQY

j_gene: TRBJ1-4
v_gene: TRBV19
abundance: -
CDR3aa: ASTSFEWGANEKLF

j_gene: TRBJ1-2
v_gene: TRBV5-6
abundance: -
CDR3aa: ASSLPTLRPNYGYT

j_gene: TRBJ2-7
v_gene: TRBV29-1
abundance: -
CDR3aa: SAGTGVREQY

j_gene: TRBJ1-2
v_gene: TRBV7-8
abundance: -
CDR3aa: ASSSNNRGDYGYT

j_gene: TRBJ1-1
v_gene: TRBV11-1
abundance: -
CDR3aa: ASSPPGDRGPEAF

j_gene: TRBJ2-4
v_gene: TRBV29-1
abundance: -
CDR3aa: SVEVLAGGHNIQY

j_gene: TRBJ2-2
v_gene: TRBV30
abundance: -
CDR3aa: AWSVGLAGVTGELF

j_gene: TRBJ1-4
v_gene: TRBV18
abundance: -
CDR3aa: ASFNLLGEKLF

j_gene: TRBJ1-4
v_gene: TRBV12-2
abundance: -
CDR3aa: ASRPRQAEKLF

j_gene: TRBJ1-4
v_gene: TRBV18
abundance: few
CDR3aa: ASSPPGQENEKLF

j_gene: TRBJ1-5
v_gene: TRBV12-3/TRBV12-4
abundance: -
CDR3aa: ASSLGQPQH

j_gene: TRBJ2-3
v_gene: TRBV4-2
abundance: -
CDR3aa: ASSPDHPMRATDTQY

j_gene: TRBJ1-6
v_gene: TRBV30
abundance: -
CDR3aa: AWDSRDNSPLH

j_gene: TRBJ2-1
v_gene: TRBV7-8
abundance: -
CDR3aa: ASSLSGGPVNEQF

j_gene: TRBJ1-1
v_gene: TRBV2
abundance: -
CDR3aa: ASSEWFSGEAF

j_gene: TRBJ1-2
v_gene: TRBV13
abundance: -
CDR3aa: ASSYGQRMYGYT

j_gene: TRBJ1-3
v_gene: TRBV6-6
abundance: few
CDR3aa: ATSPTHGSGNTIY

j_gene: TRBJ2-3
v_gene: TRBV6-4
abundance: -
CDR3aa: ASSLDRGRIDTQY

j_gene: TRBJ2-2
v_gene: TRBV24-1
abundance: once
CDR3aa: ATLSGGGQSSGELF

j_gene: TRBJ1-1
v_gene: TRBV5-1
abundance: once
CDR3aa: ASSLVPQGRGGTEAF

j_gene: TRBJ2-1
v_gene: TRBV24-1
abundance: -
CDR3aa: ATSDPVHRVDEQF

j_gene: TRBJ2-7
v_gene: TRBV7-9
abundance: -
CDR3aa: ASRRDNSYEQY

j_gene: TRBJ1-1
v_gene: TRBV7-9
abundance: few
CDR3aa: ASSFRDERNTEAF

j_gene: TRBJ2-5
v_gene: TRBV2
abundance: -
CDR3aa: ASSEGAGETQY

j_gene: TRBJ2-7
v_gene: TRBV30
abundance: -
CDR3aa: AWSGPLSGAGGQY

j_gene: TRBJ2-1
v_gene: TRBV30
abundance: -
CDR3aa: AWHRENSGGANEQF

j_gene: TRBJ1-6
v_gene: TRBV5-1
abundance: -
CDR3aa: ASREGGQINSPLH

j_gene: TRBJ1-2
v_gene: TRBV12-3/TRBV12-4
abundance: -
CDR3aa: ASTLAGDGYT

j_gene: TRBJ2-1
v_gene: TRBV3-1/TRBV3-2
abundance: -
CDR3aa: ASSQWLAGRHYNEQF

j_gene: TRBJ1-5
v_gene: TRBV3-1/TRBV3-2
abundance: -
CDR3aa: ASSLGTDPSNQPQH

j_gene: TRBJ2-3
v_gene: TRBV30
abundance: -
CDR3aa: AWSARQGGADTQY

j_gene: TRBJ1-1
v_gene: TRBV10-1
abundance: -
CDR3aa: ASSESSREAF

j_gene: TRBJ1-4
v_gene: TRBV6-5
abundance: once
CDR3aa: ASSPLAGTNEKLF

j_gene: TRBJ2-7
v_gene: TRBV3-1/TRBV3-2
abundance: -
CDR3aa: ASSHGGGRNEQY

j_gene: TRBJ1-6
v_gene: TRBV30
abundance: -
CDR3aa: AWSRGAGKTPLH

j_gene: TRBJ2-7
v_gene: TRBV10-2
abundance: -
CDR3aa: ASRSKSGGSHYEQY

j_gene: TRBJ1-3
v_gene: TRBV2
abundance: -
CDR3aa: ASSAGYLGNTIY

j_gene: TRBJ2-1
v_gene: TRBV5-1
abundance: -
CDR3aa: ASSLWTSGGAYNEQF

j_gene: TRBJ2-3
v_gene: TRBV7-8
abundance: -
CDR3aa: ASSPRVHTQY

j_gene: TRBJ2-1
v_gene: TRBV19
abundance: -
CDR3aa: ASRDRVFNEQF

j_gene: TRBJ2-1
v_gene: TRBV11-2
abundance: -
CDR3aa: ASSRGTGDEQF

j_gene: TRBJ2-1
v_gene: TRBV5-1
abundance: -
CDR3aa: ASSSHRGQSYNEQF

j_gene: TRBJ1-5
v_gene: TRBV5-6
abundance: -
CDR3aa: ASSLGGTGIPYSNQPQH

j_gene: TRBJ1-1
v_gene: TRBV3-1/TRBV3-2
abundance: -
CDR3aa: ASSALGGTEAF

j_gene: TRBJ2-2
v_gene: TRBV18
abundance: once
CDR3aa: ASSPGITGELF

j_gene: TRBJ2-3
v_gene: TRBV19
abundance: once
CDR3aa: ASRDRNTDTQY

j_gene: TRBJ2-2
v_gene: TRBV11-3
abundance: -
CDR3aa: ASSLGTSGGELF

j_gene: TRBJ2-5
v_gene: TRBV24-1
abundance: -
CDR3aa: AAATNAETQY

j_gene: TRBJ1-2
v_gene: TRBV3-1/TRBV3-2
abundance: few
CDR3aa: ASRRQGADSYT

j_gene: TRBJ2-3
v_gene: TRBV18
abundance: -
CDR3aa: ASSPTLRDTQY

j_gene: TRBJ2-7
v_gene: TRBV5-1
abundance: -
CDR3aa: ASSEGGRSYEQY

j_gene: TRBJ2-7
v_gene: TRBV11-2
abundance: -
CDR3aa: ASSLVIRGASYEQY